The T cell receptor beta chain described here comes from a study of T cell changes during pregnancy in multiple sclerosis. The data were produced by immunoSEQ multiplex PCR, yet TCRdb's version contains in-frame clones alone and is incomplete. Here the sample spans about 28,000 clones, around 85% being singletons. The V end lost 5 bases, the J end lost 5 bases, and 18 bases lay between the germline ends. The CDR3 runs to 15 residues. From germline, CDR1 is MDHEN and CDR2 SYDVKM. This material consisted of CD8+ T cells from peripheral blood mononuclear cells, taken after pregnancy. The V call is TRBV28, the J call TRBJ2-5; D not resolved. This sequence was found in a female donor with multiple sclerosis, enrolled in a pregnancy study. CDR3 amino acids: CASSLVRASRETQYF. The CDR3 bases are TGTGCCAGCAGTCTTGTGAGAGCGTCCCGGGAGACCCAGTACTTC.